The text below deals with one T cell receptor (beta chain). Antigen: not known. These data originate in a study of brain T cells in children with intractable seizures. General study findings and limits: Only CDR3 sequence similarity suggested viral specificity, without known HCMV serostatus. Pre-surgery blood may have been undersampled, hiding some clones.

Time point in this sample: blood from clinic visit 5 months post-surgery; TSC patient then seizure free. CDR1 is MDHEN and CDR2 is SYDVKM in the germline V gene. The CDR3 has 13 residues. Trimming took off 4 bases at V and 6 bases at J, with 13 bases between the two ends. Using immunoSEQ multiplex PCR, the repertoire was profiled, and TCRdb retains in-frame clones only, with some absent. The profile shows 340,000 or so clones, about 93% of them singletons. The receptor comes from a boy younger than two with tuberous sclerosis and intractable seizures. The sequencing used peripheral blood, collected roughly 5 months after surgery. The chain joins TRBV28 to TRBJ2-7; D not certain. The chain's CDR3 is CASSWAVLPEQYF. For the CDR3, the DNA is TGTGCCAGCAGTTGGGCGGTCCTCCCCGAGCAGTACTTC. Full variable domain (missing parts from reference TRBV28 and TRBJ2-7): DVKVTQSSRYLVKRTGEKVFLECVQDMDHENMFWYRQDPGLGLRLIYFSYDVKMKEKGDIPEGYSVSREKKERFSLILESASTNQTSMYLCASSWAVLPEQYFGPGTRLTVT.